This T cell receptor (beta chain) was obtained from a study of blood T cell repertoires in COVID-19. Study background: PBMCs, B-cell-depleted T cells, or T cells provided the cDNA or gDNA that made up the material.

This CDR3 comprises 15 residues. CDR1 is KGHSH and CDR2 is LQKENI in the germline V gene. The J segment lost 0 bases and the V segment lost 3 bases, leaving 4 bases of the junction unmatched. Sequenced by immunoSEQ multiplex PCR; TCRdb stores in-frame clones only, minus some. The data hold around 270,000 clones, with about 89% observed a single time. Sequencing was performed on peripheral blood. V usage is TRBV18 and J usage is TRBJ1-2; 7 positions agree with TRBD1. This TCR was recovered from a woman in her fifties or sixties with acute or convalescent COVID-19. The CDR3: CASSPGQASNYGYTF. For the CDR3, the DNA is TGTGCCAGCTCACCCGGACAGGCCTCTAACTATGGCTACACCTTC.